The next 15 T cell receptor beta chains were all read from a single sample in a study of T-cell memory formation after mild COVID-19. TCRdb independently ran MiXCR on the 5' RACE reads; one entry per CDR3 protein. The table records about 290,000 distinct CDR3 sequences, approximately 15% of them present only once. The sample comprised PBMCs or a T cell subset sorted from them (not recorded which). The source of these receptors is a man aged 18 to 30 who had mild COVID-19 (a few samples of this study predate the infection). Cell type and time point are not known.

This clonotype has a handful of counts. The chain links TRBV7-6 to TRBJ1-1; D is unclear. V was clipped by 3 bases and J by 4 bases, with 9 bases between them. CDR1 and CDR2 (germline): SGHVS, FNYEAQ. The CDR3 runs 13 residues. The CDR3 nucleotides are TGTGCCAGCAGCTTGAGTCGGCGCACTGAAGCTTTCTTT. Translating it yields CASSLSRRTEAFF.

This sequence joins TRBV7-2 and TRBJ1-6; D gene uncertain. This CDR3 comprises 13 residues. V lost 2 bases and J 9 bases, leaving 8 bases between the germline ends. Germline CDR1 reads SGHTA; CDR2 reads FQGNSA. In DNA, the CDR3 is TGTGCCAGCAGCTTATGGGGTCTTTCACCCCTCCACTTT. Translated, it gives CASSLWGLSPLHF.

The table lists this clonotype with a few counts. V gene TRBV14 combines with J gene TRBJ1-1; D unresolved. The CDR3 covers 17 residues. CDR1 is SGHDN and CDR2 is FVKESK in the germline V gene. V lost 3 bases and J lost 2, with 19 bases in between. This chain's CDR3 is CASSHRGFGGYNTEAFF. The DNA for the CDR3 is TGTGCCAGCAGCCATCGGGGTTTCGGAGGGTACAACACTGAAGCTTTCTTT.

The chain uses TRBV7-2 and TRBJ2-4, with unresolved D. The germline CDR1 and CDR2 sequences are SGHTA and FQGNSA. CDR3 length: 13 residues. V dropped 5 bases and J dropped 3 bases, with 8 bases sitting between them. For the CDR3, the DNA is TGTGCCAGCAGCCCCCCCGGCAAAAACATTCAGTACTTC. Protein product: CASSPPGKNIQYF.

The sample holds many counts of this clonotype. The chain uses TRBV3-1 and TRBJ1-1; D is possibly TRBD1 (5 bases). The CDR3 contains 13 residues. CDR1 is LGHDT and CDR2 is YNNKEL in the germline V gene (reference sequence). V lost 2 bases to trimming and J lost 5 bases, with 9 bases between them. This chain's CDR3 is CASSQYTGTEAFF. DNA for the CDR3: TGTGCCAGCAGCCAATACACAGGAACTGAAGCTTTCTTT.

The chain carries TRBV9 and TRBJ1-1; 7 bases map to TRBD1. J lost 6 bases, V lost 3 bases, and 14 bases had no gene match. CDR1 and CDR2 (germline): SGDLS, YYNGEE. This CDR3 spans 16 amino acids. The CDR3 nucleotides read TGTGCCAGCAGCGCCCAAGAGACAGGGAGAGGATCTGAAGCTTTCTTT. Its protein is CASSAQETGRGSEAFF. Filled out from reference TRBV9 and TRBJ1-1, the complete variable domain reads DSGVTQTPKHLITATGQRVTLRCSPRSGDLSVYWYQQSLDQGLQFLIQYYNGEERAKGNILERFSAQQFPDLHSELNLSSLELGDSALYFCASSAQETGRGSEAFFGQGTRLTVV.

This chain links TRBV29-1 with TRBJ2-5; TRBD1 matches at 7 bases. CDR1 and CDR2 from the germline V gene are SQVTM and ANQGSEA. V shed 6 bases and J 5 bases; nucleotides not matched to a gene: 3. CDR3 length: 11 residues. The CDR3 region is CSVGTAETQYF. The CDR3 DNA follows: TGCAGCGTGGGGACAGCGGAGACCCAGTACTTC.

The chain carries TRBV4-1 and TRBJ1-1, with TRBD1 as a possible D gene (5 bases). V was cut by 4 bases and J by 3 bases, with 15 bases left in between. CDR1 and CDR2 (germline): MGHRA, YSYEKL. The CDR3 consists of 15 residues. This chain's CDR3 is CASSPSFGAYTEAFF. The DNA for the CDR3 is TGCGCCAGCAGCCCGAGTTTCGGGGCCTACACTGAAGCTTTCTTT.

For the CDR3, the DNA is TGCGCCAGCAGCCAATTCTCAACCGGGGCGGGGACCCAGTACTTC. Translated: CASSQFSTGAGTQYF. The chain uses TRBV4-1 and TRBJ2-5, with D perhaps given as TRBD1 or TRBD2 (5 bases each). Looked up from germline, CDR1 is MGHRA and CDR2 is YSYEKL. CDR3 length equals 15 residues. The V end was cut by 2 bases, the J end by 7 bases, with 17 bases between.

This clonotype was seen at least ten times. The chain carries TRBV15 and TRBJ2-5; 7 bases line up with TRBD2. The CDR3 loop spans 15 amino acids. J was trimmed by 4 bases and V by 5 bases; bases with no gene match: 10. Germline V gene lookup returns CDR1 LNHNV and CDR2 YYDKDF (reference sequence). The CDR3 nucleotides read TGTGCCACCAGCGCCCCGGCTAGCGGACGAGAGACCCAGTACTTC. This codes for CATSAPASGRETQYF.

This clonotype was seen only a few times. The chain employs TRBV12-3 or TRBV12-4 and TRBJ1-5; D not certain. CDR3 length: 13 amino acids. The V and J ends lost 1 base and 5 bases respectively, with 6 bases between them. The DNA of the CDR3 is TGTGCCAGCAGTTTAGAGACCGATCAGCCCCAGCATTTT. Translated, it gives CASSLETDQPQHF.

The chain uses TRBV6-2 or TRBV6-3 and TRBJ1-4; D not resolved. The CDR3 covers 14 residues. Germline-derived CDR1 and CDR2 are MNHEY and SVGEGT. V dropped 8 bases and J dropped 8 bases, with 18 bases sitting between them. CDR3 residues: CASSPMSSYEKLFF. The CDR3 DNA is TGTGCCAGCTCCCCGATGTCATCATACGAAAAACTGTTTTTT.

This chain joins TRBV29-1 and TRBJ1-2; D gene unclear. This CDR3 is 11 amino acids long. V was pared by 7 bases and J by 5 bases, with 11 bases between. CDR1 is SQVTM and CDR2 is ANQGSEA in the germline V gene. The CDR3 region has the DNA TGCAGCGGTCTGTATGGGTATGGCTACACCTTC. It yields the protein CSGLYGYGYTF.

This clonotype was seen only a few times. The chain combines TRBV7-2 with TRBJ1-5, with D possibly matching TRBD1 (6 bases). Trimming cost V 4 bases and J 9 bases, with 13 bases left between them. This CDR3 spans 13 amino acids. The germline V gene encodes CDR1 SGHTA and CDR2 FQGNSA. In DNA form, the CDR3 reads TGTGCCAGCAGCTCGGTGACAGGAGGGCCCCAGCATTTT. It yields the protein CASSSVTGGPQHF.

This CDR3 is CASSLAHHTGELFF. Written as DNA, the CDR3 is TGTGCCAGCAGTTTGGCTCACCACACCGGGGAGCTGTTTTTT. V gene TRBV12-3 or TRBV12-4 combines with J gene TRBJ2-2; no firm D call. The CDR3 is 14 amino acids. The germline V and J ends were trimmed by 3 bases and 3 bases, with 8 bases remaining between them.